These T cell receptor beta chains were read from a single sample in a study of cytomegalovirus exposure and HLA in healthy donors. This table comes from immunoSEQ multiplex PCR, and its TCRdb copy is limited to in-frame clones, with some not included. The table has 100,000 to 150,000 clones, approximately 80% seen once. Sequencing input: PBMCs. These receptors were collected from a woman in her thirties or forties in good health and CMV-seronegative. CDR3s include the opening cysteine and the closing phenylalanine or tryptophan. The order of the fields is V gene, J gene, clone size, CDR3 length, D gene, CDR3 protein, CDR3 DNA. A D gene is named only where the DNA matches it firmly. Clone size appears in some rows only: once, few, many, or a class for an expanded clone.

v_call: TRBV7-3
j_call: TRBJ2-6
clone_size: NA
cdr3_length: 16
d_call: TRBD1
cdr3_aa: CASSQNRGPGANVLTF
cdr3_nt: TGTGCCAGCAGTCAAAACAGGGGACCCGGGGCCAACGTCCTGACTTTC

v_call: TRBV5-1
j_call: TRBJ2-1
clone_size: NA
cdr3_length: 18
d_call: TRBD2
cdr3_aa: CASSLEVRPSGSPREQFF
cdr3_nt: TGCGCCAGCAGCTTGGAGGTTCGGCCTAGCGGGAGTCCAAGAGAGCAGTTCTTC

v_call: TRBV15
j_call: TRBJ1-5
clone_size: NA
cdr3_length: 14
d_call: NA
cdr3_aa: CATAGPGVNQPQHF
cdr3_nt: TGTGCCACCGCGGGCCCTGGGGTCAATCAGCCCCAGCATTTT

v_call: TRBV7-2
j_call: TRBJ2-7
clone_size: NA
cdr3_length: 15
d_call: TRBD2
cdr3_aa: CASSGLAGARYEQYF
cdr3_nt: TGTGCCAGCAGCGGACTAGCGGGGGCGCGCTACGAGCAGTACTTC

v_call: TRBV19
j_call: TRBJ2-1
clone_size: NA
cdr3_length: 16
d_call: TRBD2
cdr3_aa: CASSIRTSGAYNEQFF
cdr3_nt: TGTGCCAGTAGTATTCGGACTAGCGGGGCTTACAATGAGCAGTTCTTC

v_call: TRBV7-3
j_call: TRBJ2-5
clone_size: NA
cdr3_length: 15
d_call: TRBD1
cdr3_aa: CASSWGTGGAETQYF
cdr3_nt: TGTGCCAGCAGCTGGGGGACAGGGGGCGCGGAGACCCAGTACTTC

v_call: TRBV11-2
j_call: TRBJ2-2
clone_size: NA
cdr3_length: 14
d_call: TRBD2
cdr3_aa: CASSLGGGLGELFF
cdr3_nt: TGTGCCAGCAGCTTAGGCGGGGGTCTTGGGGAGCTGTTTTTT

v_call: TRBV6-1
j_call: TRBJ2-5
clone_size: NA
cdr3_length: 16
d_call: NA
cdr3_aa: CASSDVERGWAETQYF
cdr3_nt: TGTGCCAGCAGTGATGTTGAAAGGGGGTGGGCTGAGACCCAGTACTTC

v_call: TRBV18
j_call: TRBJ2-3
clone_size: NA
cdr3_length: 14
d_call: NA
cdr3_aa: CASSPSGSTDTQYF
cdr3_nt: TGTGCCAGCTCGCCCAGCGGGAGCACAGATACGCAGTATTTT

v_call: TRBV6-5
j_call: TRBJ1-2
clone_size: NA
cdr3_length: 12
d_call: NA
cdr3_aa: CASSYPGSGYTF
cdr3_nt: TGTGCCAGCAGTTACCCAGGGTCCGGCTACACCTTC

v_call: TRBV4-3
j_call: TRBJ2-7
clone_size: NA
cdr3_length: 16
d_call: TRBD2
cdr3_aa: CASSQDAASGSYEQYF
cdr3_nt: TGCGCCAGCAGCCAAGATGCGGCTAGCGGCTCCTACGAGCAGTACTTC

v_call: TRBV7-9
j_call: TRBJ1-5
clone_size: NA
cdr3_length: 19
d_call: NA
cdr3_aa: CASSYWSGGAKYSNQPQHF
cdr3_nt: TGTGCCAGCAGCTACTGGTCCGGAGGGGCCAAATATAGCAATCAGCCCCAGCATTTT

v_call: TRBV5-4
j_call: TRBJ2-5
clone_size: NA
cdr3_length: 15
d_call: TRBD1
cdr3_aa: CASSIRTGGLETQYF
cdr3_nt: TGTGCCAGCAGCATACGGACAGGGGGCCTTGAGACCCAGTACTTC

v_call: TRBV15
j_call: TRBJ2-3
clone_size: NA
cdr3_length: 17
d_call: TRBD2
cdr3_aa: CATSSSLAGGHGDTQYF
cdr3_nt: TGTGCCACCAGCTCCAGCTTAGCGGGAGGGCATGGAGATACGCAGTATTTT

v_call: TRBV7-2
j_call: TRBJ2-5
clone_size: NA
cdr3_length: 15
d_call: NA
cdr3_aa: CASSLASRELETQYF
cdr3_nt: TGTGCCAGCAGCTTAGCTTCCCGGGAATTAGAGACCCAGTACTTC

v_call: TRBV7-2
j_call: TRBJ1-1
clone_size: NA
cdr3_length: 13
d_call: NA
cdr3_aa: CASSFQGSAEAFF
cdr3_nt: TGTGCCAGCAGCTTTCAGGGGAGCGCTGAAGCTTTCTTT

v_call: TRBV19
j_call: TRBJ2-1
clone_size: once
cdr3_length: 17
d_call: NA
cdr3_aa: CASSNAEGQSSYNEQFF
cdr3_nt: TGTGCCAGTAGCAACGCGGAGGGCCAGAGCTCCTACAATGAGCAGTTCTTC

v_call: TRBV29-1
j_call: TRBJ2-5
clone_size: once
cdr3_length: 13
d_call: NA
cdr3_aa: CSVLTGPEETQYF
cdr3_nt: TGCAGCGTTTTGACAGGACCCGAAGAGACCCAGTACTTC

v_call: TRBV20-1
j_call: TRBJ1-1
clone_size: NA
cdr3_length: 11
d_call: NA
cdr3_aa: CSAILNTEAFF
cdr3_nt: TGCAGTGCTATACTCAACACTGAAGCTTTCTTT

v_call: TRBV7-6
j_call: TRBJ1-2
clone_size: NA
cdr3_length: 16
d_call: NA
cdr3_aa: CASSLGPGQINYGYTF
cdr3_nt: TGTGCCAGCAGCTTAGGGCCCGGACAGATTAACTATGGCTACACCTTC

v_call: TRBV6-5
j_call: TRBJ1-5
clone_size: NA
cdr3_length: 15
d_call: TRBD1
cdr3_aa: CASSLQGGSNQPQHF
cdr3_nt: TGTGCCAGCAGCCTACAGGGGGGCAGCAATCAGCCCCAGCATTTT

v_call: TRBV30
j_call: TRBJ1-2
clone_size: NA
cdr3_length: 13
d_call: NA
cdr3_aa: CAWTPRAGYGYTF
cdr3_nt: TGTGCCTGGACGCCTAGGGCGGGGTATGGCTACACCTTC

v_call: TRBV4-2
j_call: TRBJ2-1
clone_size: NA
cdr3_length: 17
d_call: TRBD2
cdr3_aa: CASSQRLAGGPLHEQFF
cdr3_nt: TGTGCCAGCAGCCAAAGACTAGCGGGGGGGCCTCTTCATGAGCAGTTCTTC

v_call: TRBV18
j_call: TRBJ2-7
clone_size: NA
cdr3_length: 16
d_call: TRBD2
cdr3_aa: CASSREGGAESYEQYF
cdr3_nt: TGTGCCAGCTCCCGGGAGGGGGGGGCCGAATCGTACGAGCAGTACTTC

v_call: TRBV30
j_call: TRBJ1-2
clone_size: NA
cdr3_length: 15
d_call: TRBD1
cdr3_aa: CAWGIGGRGLYGYTF
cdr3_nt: TGTGCCTGGGGGATTGGGGGCAGGGGGCTCTATGGCTACACCTTC

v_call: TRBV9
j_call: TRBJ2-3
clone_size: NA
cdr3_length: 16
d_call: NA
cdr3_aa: CASSVEGGHTTDTQYF
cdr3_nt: TGTGCCAGCAGCGTAGAAGGGGGACATACCACAGATACGCAGTATTTT

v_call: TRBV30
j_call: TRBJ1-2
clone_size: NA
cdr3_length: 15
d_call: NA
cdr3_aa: CAWSLSGGLNYGYTF
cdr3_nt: TGTGCCTGGAGCCTCTCGGGGGGACTTAACTATGGCTACACCTTC

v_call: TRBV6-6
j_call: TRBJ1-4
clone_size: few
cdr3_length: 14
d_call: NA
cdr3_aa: CASSYGRGNEKLFF
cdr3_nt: TGTGCCAGCAGTTATGGGAGGGGGAATGAAAAACTGTTTTTT

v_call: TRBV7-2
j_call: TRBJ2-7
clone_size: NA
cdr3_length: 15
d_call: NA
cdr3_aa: CASSLGLSNSYEQYF
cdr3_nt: TGTGCCAGCAGCTTAGGATTGAGTAACTCCTACGAGCAGTACTTC

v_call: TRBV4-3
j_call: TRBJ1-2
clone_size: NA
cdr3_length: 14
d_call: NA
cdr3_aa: CASRQQGSDYGYTF
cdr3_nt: TGCGCCAGCAGGCAGCAGGGGTCTGACTATGGCTACACCTTC

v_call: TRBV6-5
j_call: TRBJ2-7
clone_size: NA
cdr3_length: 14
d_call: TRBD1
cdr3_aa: CASSKRDRYYEQYF
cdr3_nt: TGTGCCAGCAGTAAACGGGACAGATACTACGAGCAGTACTTC

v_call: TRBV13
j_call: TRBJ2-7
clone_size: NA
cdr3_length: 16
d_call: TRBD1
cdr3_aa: CASSLRGAGGFHEQYF
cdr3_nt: TGTGCCAGCAGCTTAAGGGGGGCAGGGGGCTTCCACGAGCAGTACTTC

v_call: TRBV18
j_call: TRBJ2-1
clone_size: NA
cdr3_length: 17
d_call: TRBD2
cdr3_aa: CASSPIGLAGGKDEQFF
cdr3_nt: TGTGCCAGCTCCCCAATTGGACTAGCGGGGGGCAAGGATGAGCAGTTCTTC

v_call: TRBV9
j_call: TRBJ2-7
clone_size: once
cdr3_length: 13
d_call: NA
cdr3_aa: CASSAADYYEQYF
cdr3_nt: TGTGCCAGCAGCGCCGCGGATTACTACGAGCAGTACTTC

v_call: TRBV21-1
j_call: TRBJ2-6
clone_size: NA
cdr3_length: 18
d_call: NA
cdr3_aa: CASSKESTLPSGANVLTF
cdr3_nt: TGTGCCAGCAGCAAAGAGTCGACACTTCCCTCTGGGGCCAACGTCCTGACTTTC

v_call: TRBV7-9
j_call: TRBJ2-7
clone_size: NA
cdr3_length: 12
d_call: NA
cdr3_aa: CASSSSSYEQYF
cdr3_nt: TGTGCCAGCAGCTCCAGCTCCTACGAGCAGTACTTC

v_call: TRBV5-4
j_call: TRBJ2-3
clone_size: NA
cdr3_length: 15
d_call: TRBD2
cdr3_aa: CASSLSGRNLDTQYF
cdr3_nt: TGTGCCAGCAGCCTAAGCGGGAGGAACTTAGATACGCAGTATTTT

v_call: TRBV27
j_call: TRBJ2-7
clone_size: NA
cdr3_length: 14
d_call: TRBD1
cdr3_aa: CASSSSGQGSEQYF
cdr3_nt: TGTGCCAGCAGCTCTAGCGGACAGGGGAGCGAGCAGTACTTC

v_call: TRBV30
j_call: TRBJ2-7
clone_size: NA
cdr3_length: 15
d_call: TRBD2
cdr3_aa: CAWSVGLGSRDEQYF
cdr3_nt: TGTGCCTGGAGTGTCGGACTAGGATCCCGAGACGAGCAGTACTTC

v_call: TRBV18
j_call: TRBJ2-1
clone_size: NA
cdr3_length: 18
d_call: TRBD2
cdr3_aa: CASSPQKILAGSNNEQFF
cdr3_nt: TGTGCCAGCTCACCACAAAAAATACTAGCGGGAAGTAACAATGAGCAGTTCTTC

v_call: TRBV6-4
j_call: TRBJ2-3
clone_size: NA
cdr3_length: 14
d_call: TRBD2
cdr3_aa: CASSDTSGTDTQYF
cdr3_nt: TGTGCCAGCAGTGACACTAGCGGGACAGATACGCAGTATTTT

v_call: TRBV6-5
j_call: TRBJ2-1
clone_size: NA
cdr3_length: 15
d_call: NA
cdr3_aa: CASSSSPDYYNEQFF
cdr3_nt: TGTGCCAGCAGCTCCAGCCCGGACTACTACAATGAGCAGTTCTTC

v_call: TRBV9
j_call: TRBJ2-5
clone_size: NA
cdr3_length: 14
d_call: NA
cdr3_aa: CASSVAGEQGTQYF
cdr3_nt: TGTGCCAGCAGCGTAGCTGGAGAGCAGGGGACCCAGTACTTC

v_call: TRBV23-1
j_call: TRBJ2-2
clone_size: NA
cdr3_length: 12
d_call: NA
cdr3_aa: CASESRTGELFF
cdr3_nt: TGCGCCAGCGAGTCCCGGACCGGGGAGCTGTTTTTT

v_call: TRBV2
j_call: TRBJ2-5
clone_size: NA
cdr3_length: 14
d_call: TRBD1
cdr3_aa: CASSSRQGGETQYF
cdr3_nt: TGTGCCAGCAGCTCAAGACAGGGCGGAGAGACCCAGTACTTC

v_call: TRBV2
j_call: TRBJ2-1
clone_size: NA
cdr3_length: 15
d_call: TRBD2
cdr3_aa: CASSVEREIYNEQFF
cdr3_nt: TGTGCCAGCAGTGTTGAGCGGGAGATCTATAATGAGCAGTTCTTC

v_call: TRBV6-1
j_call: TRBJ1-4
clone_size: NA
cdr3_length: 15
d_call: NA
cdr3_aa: CASREGQTTNEKLFF
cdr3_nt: TGTGCCAGCAGGGAAGGACAGACAACTAATGAAAAACTGTTTTTT

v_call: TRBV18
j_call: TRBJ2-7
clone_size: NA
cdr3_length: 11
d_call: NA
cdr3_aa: CASSPGDEQYF
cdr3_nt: TGTGCCAGCTCTCCGGGAGATGAGCAGTACTTC

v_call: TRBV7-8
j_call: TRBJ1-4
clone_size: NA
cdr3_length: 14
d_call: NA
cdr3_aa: CASSLGGGTEKLFF
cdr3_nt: TGTGCCAGCAGCTTAGGGGGGGGGACCGAAAAACTGTTTTTT

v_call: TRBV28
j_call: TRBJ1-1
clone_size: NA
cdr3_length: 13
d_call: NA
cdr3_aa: CASSLPVNTEAFF
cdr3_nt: TGTGCCAGCAGTCTCCCGGTGAACACTGAAGCTTTCTTT

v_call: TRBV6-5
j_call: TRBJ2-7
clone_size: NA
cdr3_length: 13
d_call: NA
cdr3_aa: CASSLQISYEQYF
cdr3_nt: TGTGCCAGCAGTTTACAGATTTCCTACGAGCAGTACTTC

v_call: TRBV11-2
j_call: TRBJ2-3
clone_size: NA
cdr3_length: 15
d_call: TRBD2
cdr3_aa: CASKRGLADTDTQYF
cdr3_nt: TGTGCCAGCAAACGGGGACTAGCGGACACAGATACGCAGTATTTT

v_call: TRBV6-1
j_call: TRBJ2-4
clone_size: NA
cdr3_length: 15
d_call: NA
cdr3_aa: CASSLDSLAKNIQYF
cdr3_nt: TGTGCCAGCAGTTTGGACAGCCTAGCCAAAAACATTCAGTACTTC

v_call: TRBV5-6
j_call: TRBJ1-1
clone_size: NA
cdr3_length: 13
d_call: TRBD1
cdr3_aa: CASSFGTGYEAFF
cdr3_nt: TGTGCCAGCAGCTTTGGGACAGGGTATGAAGCTTTCTTT

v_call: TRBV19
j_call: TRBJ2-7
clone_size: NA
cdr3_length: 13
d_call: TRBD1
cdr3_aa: CASNRDRADEQYF
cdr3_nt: TGTGCCAGTAACCGGGACAGGGCGGACGAGCAGTACTTC